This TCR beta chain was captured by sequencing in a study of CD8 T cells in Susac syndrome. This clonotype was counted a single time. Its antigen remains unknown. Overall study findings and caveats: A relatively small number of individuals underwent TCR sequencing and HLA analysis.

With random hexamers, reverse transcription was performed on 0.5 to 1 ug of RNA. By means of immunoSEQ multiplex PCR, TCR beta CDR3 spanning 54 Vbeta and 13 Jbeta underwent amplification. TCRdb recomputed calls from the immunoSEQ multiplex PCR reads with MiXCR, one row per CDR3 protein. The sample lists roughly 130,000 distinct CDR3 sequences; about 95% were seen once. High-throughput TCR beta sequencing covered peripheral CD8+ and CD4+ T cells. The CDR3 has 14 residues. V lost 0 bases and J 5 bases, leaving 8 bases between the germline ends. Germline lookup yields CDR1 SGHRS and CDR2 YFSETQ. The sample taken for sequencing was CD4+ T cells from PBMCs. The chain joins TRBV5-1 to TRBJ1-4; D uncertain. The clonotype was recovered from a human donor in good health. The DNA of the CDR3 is TGCGCCAGCAGCTTGGTCGGTGGGAATGAAAAACTGTTTTTT. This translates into CASSLVGGNEKLFF.